These T cell receptor beta chains were read from a single sample in a study of blood T cell repertoires in COVID-19. Profiled with immunoSEQ multiplex PCR; TCRdb holds only in-frame clones, not every one. Among about 140,000 clones, roughly 76% were seen once, and the ten largest hold around 13%. The sequencing input was peripheral blood. All receptors derive from an elderly man with acute or convalescent COVID-19. Both conserved end residues are part of each CDR3. Fields, in order: CDR3 DNA, CDR3 protein, J gene, D gene, clone size, V gene. The D gene is left open where the match is weak. Size is stated for part of the rows, as once, few or many counts, or as a class when the clone is expanded.

TGTGCCACCAGCAGAGGGGCGGACACCGCTGGAAACACCATATATTTT CATSRGADTAGNTIYF TRBJ1-3 . . TRBV15
TGCGCCAGCAGCCCGGGACAGTATGGCTACACCTTC CASSPGQYGYTF TRBJ1-2 TRBD1 . TRBV5-1
TGTGCCAGCAGCGACAACAGGGTCGGGGGGCCCCTCCACTTT CASSDNRVGGPLHF TRBJ1-6 . . TRBV3-1/TRBV3-2
TGTGCCAGCAGCACCGGGACTAGCGGGGAGACCCAGTACTTC CASSTGTSGETQYF TRBJ2-5 TRBD2 . TRBV9
TGTGCCAGCAGCGAGGGGGGGAGAAGCTACAATGAGCAGTTCTTC CASSEGGRSYNEQFF TRBJ2-1 . . TRBV9
TGTGCCACCAGTCCAGGGGGCGAGACGACCCAGTACTTC CATSPGGETTQYF TRBJ2-5 TRBD1 . TRBV24-1
TGTGCCAGCTCACCAGACAGGTCGGGGGAGCAGTACTTC CASSPDRSGEQYF TRBJ2-7 . . TRBV18
TGTGCCAGCAGCCAAATCCGGTACACTGAAGCTTTCTTT CASSQIRYTEAFF TRBJ1-1 . once TRBV3-1/TRBV3-2
TGCAGCGTTGAAGAACCGGCGGGGGCCTATGGCTACACCTTC CSVEEPAGAYGYTF TRBJ1-2 . . TRBV29-1
TGCGCCAGCAGCTTGTACAGCCCCTCTGGAAACACCATATATTTT CASSLYSPSGNTIYF TRBJ1-3 . . TRBV5-1
TGTGCCAGCAGGGAGGGGCGGGCAACTAATGAAAAACTGTTTTTT CASREGRATNEKLFF TRBJ1-4 . . TRBV6-5
TGTGCCAGTAGTAGACAGGGCTCGGGTCAGCCCCAGCATTTT CASSRQGSGQPQHF TRBJ1-5 TRBD1 few TRBV19
TGCGCCAGCAGCTTGGCCCCGGGACAGATGAACACTGAAGCTTTCTTT CASSLAPGQMNTEAFF TRBJ1-1 TRBD1 . TRBV5-1
TGTGCCAGCAGTTTTGACCGGGCCCGAGGGACTGAAGCTTTCTTT CASSFDRARGTEAFF TRBJ1-1 . . TRBV27
TGTGCCACCAGCAGAGCCCGGGGACTCTCTAATGAAAAACTGTTTTTT CATSRARGLSNEKLFF TRBJ1-4 . . TRBV15
TGTGCCTGGAGCGGACAGGGCGAGACCCAGTACTTC CAWSGQGETQYF TRBJ2-5 TRBD1 . TRBV30
TGTGCCAGTAGGATGGCGGGGGGCCCGACCGGAGAGCAGTTCTTC CASRMAGGPTGEQFF TRBJ2-1 TRBD2 . TRBV19
TGTGCCAGTAGTACAGGGACTAATCAGCCCCAGCATTTT CASSTGTNQPQHF TRBJ1-5 . few TRBV19
TGCAGCGTTGAAGTAGCCGGATCTGGAAACACCATATATTTT CSVEVAGSGNTIYF TRBJ1-3 . . TRBV29-1
TGTGCCAGCAGGCCCTCTGGGCATCCGGGACAGGGGGCCCTAGGGGGCACTGAAGCTTTCTTT CASRPSGHPGQGALGGTEAFF TRBJ1-1 TRBD1 . TRBV2
TGCGCCAGCAGACTCGGGGACAGGGGGCGGGCCGGGGAGCTGTTTTTT CASRLGDRGRAGELFF TRBJ2-2 TRBD1 few TRBV23-1
TGCAGTGGTCAGGGGGAAGAGACCCAGTACTTC CSGQGEETQYF TRBJ2-5 TRBD1 . TRBV20-1
TGTGCCAGACATTATAGCAATCAGCCCCAGCATTTT CARHYSNQPQHF TRBJ1-5 . . TRBV28
TGTGCCAGCTCACCACCCACAGGGTGGAACTATGGCTACACCTTC CASSPPTGWNYGYTF TRBJ1-2 . . TRBV18
TGTGCCAGCAGCGTACAGGGGATGGATGAGCAGTTCTTC CASSVQGMDEQFF TRBJ2-1 . . TRBV9
TGTGCCAGCTCGGGACAGGGGGACGGCTACGAGCAGTACTTC CASSGQGDGYEQYF TRBJ2-7 TRBD1 few TRBV2
TGTGCCTGGAGTGCGGGTGAGACCTACGAGCAGTACTTC CAWSAGETYEQYF TRBJ2-7 . . TRBV30
TGTGCCAGTGGGGATGCGGGGCAAGAGACCCAGTACTTC CASGDAGQETQYF TRBJ2-5 . . TRBV6-5
TGTGCCAGCAGCTTACAGGTGAGGAGCAATCAGCCCCAGCATTTT CASSLQVRSNQPQHF TRBJ1-5 . . TRBV5-5
TGTGCCAGCAGTACTACTAGCGAATACTCCTACAATGAGCAGTTCTTC CASSTTSEYSYNEQFF TRBJ2-1 TRBD2 . TRBV28
TGTGCCAGCAGCCAAGGGACTAGCGGGGTGGGTCAGTTCTTC CASSQGTSGVGQFF TRBJ2-1 TRBD2 . TRBV3-1/TRBV3-2
TGTGCCAGCAGCTTGTACGCAGGGGGCTTCACTGAAGCTTTCTTT CASSLYAGGFTEAFF TRBJ1-1 TRBD1 . TRBV5-6
TGTGCCAGCAGTAGAGAGGGGGTGCGTACGGATGAGCAGTTCTTC CASSREGVRTDEQFF TRBJ2-1 . . TRBV6-5
TGTGCCAGCAGCCGCCGGGGGACCCGACTCTACGAGCAGTACTTC CASSRRGTRLYEQYF TRBJ2-7 . . TRBV6-2/TRBV6-3
TGCGCCAGCAGCCATGGCAGGGCCGGGACAGATACGCAGTATTTT CASSHGRAGTDTQYF TRBJ2-3 . . TRBV4-3
TGTGCCAGCAGCGGATTGCAGGGGGCATTCTACAATGAGCAGTTCTTC CASSGLQGAFYNEQFF TRBJ2-1 TRBD1 few TRBV9
TGTGCCAGCATCCTGGGAACAGGGTTTACCGGGGAGCTGTTTTTT CASILGTGFTGELFF TRBJ2-2 . . TRBV2
TGTGCCAGCACCCGGACAGGGGATGGCTACACCTTC CASTRTGDGYTF TRBJ1-2 TRBD1 . TRBV6-6
TGCGCCAGCAGCCAAAGGGAGGCAGATACGCAGTATTTT CASSQREADTQYF TRBJ2-3 . . TRBV4-1
TGCGCCAGCAGCCATGGACAGGGTAATGAAAAACTGTTTTTT CASSHGQGNEKLFF TRBJ1-4 TRBD1 . TRBV5-1
TGTGCCAGCAGTTTAAAAAAGAGCTCCTACGAGCAGTACTTC CASSLKKSSYEQYF TRBJ2-7 . few TRBV27
TGTGCCAGCACCGAATCGGACAGGAACACCGGGGAGCTGTTTTTT CASTESDRNTGELFF TRBJ2-2 . . TRBV6-5
TGTGCCAGCAGCTTGGTCTCCGGGAGGTACACTGAAGCTTTCTTT CASSLVSGRYTEAFF TRBJ1-1 . . TRBV5-4
TGTGCCAGCAGTTTAATCGGGAATCAGCCCCAGCATTTT CASSLIGNQPQHF TRBJ1-5 . . TRBV27
TGTGCCAGCAGCTTAACCGGGACAGGGGATGGCTACACCTTC CASSLTGTGDGYTF TRBJ1-2 TRBD1 once TRBV7-2
TGTGCCAGCAGCCAAGAATCCACAGAGAATGAAAAACTGTTTTTT CASSQESTENEKLFF TRBJ1-4 . . TRBV4-2
TGTGCCAGCAGCTTGTCTGCCCAGGGGGCGTTGTGGGTTTATGGCTACACCTTC CASSLSAQGALWVYGYTF TRBJ1-2 TRBD1 . TRBV5-6
TGTGCCTGGAGTAAGAAGGGGATCACCTACGAGCAGTACTTC CAWSKKGITYEQYF TRBJ2-7 . . TRBV30
TGTGCCAGCACACCGGGCAGGGGGCGGGTTTGGTTGACTGAAGCTTTCTTT CASTPGRGRVWLTEAFF TRBJ1-1 TRBD1 . TRBV11-2
TGTGCCAGTAGTACGAGGTACCTGACAGCTAATGAAAAACTGTTTTTT CASSTRYLTANEKLFF TRBJ1-4 . . TRBV19
TGTGCCAGCAGTTCCCAGTCGGCAGGAACCACTGAAGCTTTCTTT CASSSQSAGTTEAFF TRBJ1-1 . . TRBV6-5
TGTGCCAGCAGCTTGGCCGAGCGGCAGAGTTATGGCTACACCTTC CASSLAERQSYGYTF TRBJ1-2 . few TRBV5-6